The 16 T cell receptor beta chains below all came from one sample that was sequenced in a study of immune cell composition in non-small cell lung cancer. TCRdb keeps only in-frame clones here, not all; method: immunoSEQ multiplex PCR. The sample includes 9,500 to 14,000 clones, around 65% of them seen just once. The sequenced sample consisted of lung tumor tissue. Every receptor here comes from a human donor with non-small cell lung cancer.

Here the CDR3 reads CASSPRVPAYEQYF. DNA for the CDR3: TGTGCCAGCAGCCCACGGGTCCCAGCCTACGAGCAGTACTTC. The chain is built from TRBV28 and TRBJ2-7, with unresolved D. Germline values: CDR1 MDHEN, CDR2 SYDVKM. Trimming removed 6 bases at V and 2 bases at J, with 14 bases between. The length of the CDR3 is 14 residues. The full variable domain, in which reference TRBV28 and TRBJ2-7 provide the parts outside the CDR3, is DVKVTQSSRYLVKRTGEKVFLECVQDMDHENMFWYRQDPGLGLRLIYFSYDVKMKEKGDIPEGYSVSREKKERFSLILESASTNQTSMYLCASSPRVPAYEQYFGPGTRLTVT.

The gene calls are TRBV11-2 and TRBJ1-3; TRBD1 matches at 7 bases. Looked up from germline, CDR1 is SGHAT and CDR2 is FQNNGV. There are 14 residues in the CDR3. Unmatched junction bases numbered 4, after V lost 5 bases and J lost 3 bases. CDR3 sequence: CASSRQGSGNTIYF. CDR3 in DNA: TGTGCCAGCAGCCGACAGGGAAGTGGAAACACCATATATTTT.

The chain combines TRBV5-1 with TRBJ2-2; TRBD1 aligns across 7 bases. Trimming took 5 bases from V and 2 from J; bases not matched to a gene: 6. The germline V gene encodes CDR1 SGHRS and CDR2 YFSETQ. This CDR3 spans 15 amino acids. CDR3 nucleotide sequence: TGCGCCAGCAGGGTGGGACAGATAAACACCGGGGAGCTGTTTTTT. This encodes CASRVGQINTGELFF.

V gene TRBV7-8 combines with J gene TRBJ2-3, with D possibly being TRBD2 (6 bases). CDR1 and CDR2 (germline): SGHVS, FQNEAQ. CDR3 size: 13 residues. Trimming removed 5 bases at V and 5 bases at J, with 11 bases between. The CDR3, as DNA: TGTGCCAGCAGCCACGGGACTTTAGATACGCAGTATTTT. Protein: CASSHGTLDTQYF.

The chain links TRBV28 to TRBJ2-2; D is uncertain. The germline V gene encodes CDR1 MDHEN and CDR2 SYDVKM. Deletions cut 3 bases from V and 1 base from J, with 6 bases between. The CDR3 sequence is 14 residues long. The CDR3: CASSFSRNTGELFF. The DNA for the CDR3 is TGTGCCAGCAGTTTCAGTCGGAACACCGGGGAGCTGTTTTTT. The entire variable domain, with the rest obtained from reference TRBV28 and TRBJ2-2, is as follows: DVKVTQSSRYLVKRTGEKVFLECVQDMDHENMFWYRQDPGLGLRLIYFSYDVKMKEKGDIPEGYSVSREKKERFSLILESASTNQTSMYLCASSFSRNTGELFFGEGSRLTVL.

The V call is TRBV19, the J call TRBJ2-3, with D possibly matching TRBD2 (6 bases). The CDR3 is 13 residues long. V lost 3 bases and J 5 bases, leaving 9 bases between the germline ends. Germline V gene data show CDR1 as LNHDA and CDR2 as SQIVND (reference sequence). The CDR3 loop reads CASSMGGGDTQYF. The CDR3 region has the DNA TGTGCCAGTAGTATGGGGGGAGGAGATACGCAGTATTTT.

V and J are TRBV5-1 and TRBJ2-2; possible D gene TRBD1, 6 bases. Deletions cut 0 bases from V and 3 bases from J, with 9 bases between. The CDR3 loop spans 15 amino acids. Germline values: CDR1 SGHRS, CDR2 YFSETQ. The CDR3 coding sequence is TGCGCCAGCAGCTTGGACAGGGCGGACACCGGGGAGCTGTTTTTT. This translates into CASSLDRADTGELFF.

This clone has only one observation. The V and J genes are TRBV7-2 and TRBJ2-1; 10 positions agree with TRBD2. This CDR3 region has 15 residues. Germline CDR1 and CDR2: SGHTA and FQGNSA. J lost 7 bases, V lost 2 bases, and 5 bases had no gene match. CDR3 coding DNA: TGTGCCAGCAGCTTAAGAGCGGGAGGGGGTAATGAGCAGTTCTTC. Translating gives CASSLRAGGGNEQFF. Based on the CDR3 plus reference TRBV7-2 and TRBJ2-1, the full variable domain is GAGVSQSPSNKVTEKGKDVELRCDPISGHTALYWYRQSLGQGLEFLIYFQGNSAPDKSGLPSDRFSAERTGGSVSTLTIQRTQQEDSAVYLCASSLRAGGGNEQFFGPGTRLTVL.

The V gene is TRBV4-3, the J gene TRBJ2-7, with D tentatively TRBD1 (5 bases). CDR3 length: 16 residues. The ends were cut back, 0 bases at V and 2 bases at J, with 14 bases in the middle. Per germline, CDR1 LGHNA and CDR2 YSLEER. CDR3 nucleotide sequence: TGCGCCAGCAGCCAAGATTCTCAGGGTTTCGCCTACGAGCAGTACTTC. Amino acid sequence: CASSQDSQGFAYEQYF.

V and J are TRBV5-1 and TRBJ2-3; 10 bases agree with TRBD1. Germline-derived CDR1 and CDR2 are SGHRS and YFSETQ. The V gene end was trimmed by 5 bases and the J gene end by 3 bases; junction bases not matched to a gene: 18. This CDR3 has 19 residues. CDR3 protein: CASRQTGGFGGRRTDTQYF. DNA for the CDR3: TGCGCCAGCAGACAGACAGGGGGCTTCGGCGGGAGGAGGACAGATACGCAGTATTTT.

V gene TRBV27 combines with J gene TRBJ2-1; 11 positions agree with TRBD1. CDR1 and CDR2 (germline): MNHEY, SMNVEV (reference sequence). This CDR3 has 17 amino acids. J gave up 15 bases and V 6 bases, and 22 bases lay outside the gene matches. The CDR3 region is CASSPEGQGGTRGSRFF. CDR3 nucleotide sequence: TGTGCCAGCAGCCCTGAGGGACAGGGGGGAACGCGGGGTAGCAGGTTCTTC.

This sequence joins TRBV9 and TRBJ2-1, with D tentatively TRBD2 (5 bases). V lost 4 bases and J 3 bases, leaving 17 bases between the germline ends. In germline, CDR1 is SGDLS, CDR2 YYNGEE. The CDR3 loop spans 16 amino acids. Here the CDR3 reads CASSTRVLANYNEQFF. DNA of the CDR3: TGTGCCAGCAGCACAAGAGTGCTAGCAAACTACAATGAGCAGTTCTTC.

The rearrangement links TRBV6-6 to TRBJ2-7, with TRBD1 as a possible D gene (7 bases). The germline CDR1 and CDR2 sequences are MNHNY and SVGAGI (reference sequence). Trimming cost V 7 bases and J 4 bases, with 17 bases left between them. This CDR3 comprises 14 residues. The CDR3 DNA is TGTGCCAGCAAACCAGGGGGGTCGGGGTACGAGCAGTACTTC. Protein product: CASKPGGSGYEQYF.

V is TRBV7-9 and J is TRBJ1-2, with D possibly TRBD1 on 5 matching bases. Trimming took off 5 bases at V and 8 bases at J, with 12 bases between the two ends. Germline lookup yields CDR1 SEHNR and CDR2 FQNEAQ (reference sequence). This CDR3 is built from 12 residues. In nucleotides, the CDR3 is TGTGCCAGCAGCCCCCCTCAGGGAGGCTACACCTTC. Protein: CASSPPQGGYTF.

V is TRBV7-2 and J is TRBJ2-2, with D possibly TRBD1 on 6 matching bases. Trimming pared 5 bases from V and 2 bases from J, leaving 9 bases between. The CDR3 contains 14 residues. Germline values: CDR1 SGHTA, CDR2 FQGNSA. CDR3 residues: CASSPDRNTGELFF. The CDR3 nucleotides are TGTGCCAGCAGCCCGGACAGAAACACCGGGGAGCTGTTTTTT.

The rearrangement joins TRBV7-6 to TRBJ2-3; 9 bases line up with TRBD1. In germline, CDR1 is SGHVS, CDR2 FNYEAQ. The CDR3 contains 16 residues. V trimming: 5 bases; J trimming: 3 bases; junction bases outside the gene matches: 9. The CDR3 region is CASSTPGTGITDTQYF. The CDR3 coding sequence is TGTGCCAGCAGCACACCCGGGACAGGGATAACAGATACGCAGTATTTT.